The 4 T cell receptor beta chains listed next were all sequenced from one sample in a study of T cell changes during pregnancy in multiple sclerosis (dated by TCRdb to the late 2010s). The method was the immunoSEQ multiplex PCR assay. The clones in this table, taken by TCRdb from immuneACCESS, are in-frame only. Not every clone is retained; where verified, under half of the shortfall comes from an unresolved V gene, and the cause of the rest is unknown. The sample table shows some 60,000 clones, and 92% are seen once. The top ten constitute roughly 3% of the sample. The sequences come from peripheral blood, collected in the second trimester of pregnancy. These receptor sequences come from a female donor in good health, enrolled as a control in a pregnancy study.

The chain couples TRBV5-4 to TRBJ2-3; 10 nucleotides agree with TRBD2. Per germline, CDR1 SGHNT and CDR2 YYREEE (reference sequence). Germline trimming cut 4 bases from V and 0 bases from J; bases unmatched to any gene: 17. This CDR3 contains 20 residues. The CDR3 reads CASSRFPGLAPTTSTDTQYF. CDR3 sequence (DNA): TGTGCCAGCAGCCGGTTTCCGGGACTAGCGCCTACTACTAGCACAGATACGCAGTATTTT.

V usage is TRBV5-6 and J usage is TRBJ1-6, with TRBD1 matching 7 bases. The ends lost 4 bases at V and 7 bases at J; junction bases unmatched: 2. Germline-derived CDR1 and CDR2 are SGHDT and YYEEEE. The CDR3 contains 13 residues. CDR3: CASSLRGNSPLHF. CDR3 bases: TGTGCCAGCAGCCTCAGGGGGAATTCACCCCTCCACTTT.

The CDR3 here is CASSIPGQPEKLFF. CDR3 DNA: TGTGCCAGTAGTATACCTGGACAGCCAGAAAAACTGTTTTTT. The chain combines TRBV19 with TRBJ1-4; a possible D gene is TRBD1 (6 bases). Trimming took 2 bases from V and 8 from J, leaving 12 bases between them. The CDR3 loop spans 14 amino acids. CDR1 LNHDA and CDR2 SQIVND come from the germline V gene (reference sequence). Filled out from reference TRBV19 and TRBJ1-4, the complete variable domain reads DGGITQSPKYLFRKEGQNVTLSCEQNLNHDAMYWYRQDPGQGLRLIYYSQIVNDFQKGDIAEGYSVSREKKESFPLTVTSAQKNPTAFYLCASSIPGQPEKLFFGSGTQLSVL.

The J gene is TRBJ1-2, the V gene TRBV9; D ambiguous. V shed 3 bases and J shed 7 bases, with 13 bases lying between them. Germline V gives CDR1 SGDLS, CDR2 YYNGEE. The CDR3 loop spans 13 amino acids. CDR3 sequence (DNA): TGTGCCAGCAGCGGACCCAGAGGGTCTGGCTACACCTTC. Translation: CASSGPRGSGYTF.